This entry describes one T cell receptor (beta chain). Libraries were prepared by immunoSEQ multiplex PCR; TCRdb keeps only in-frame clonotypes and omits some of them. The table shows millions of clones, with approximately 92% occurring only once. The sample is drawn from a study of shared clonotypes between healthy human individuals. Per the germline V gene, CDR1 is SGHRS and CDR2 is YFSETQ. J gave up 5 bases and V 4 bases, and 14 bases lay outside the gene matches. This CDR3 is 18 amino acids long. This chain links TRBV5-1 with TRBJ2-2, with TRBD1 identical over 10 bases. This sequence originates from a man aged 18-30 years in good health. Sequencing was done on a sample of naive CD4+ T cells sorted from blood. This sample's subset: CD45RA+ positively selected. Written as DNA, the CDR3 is TGCGCCAGCAGCGGGAGACCGGGACAGGGGAGTCAAACCGGGGAGCTGTTTTTT. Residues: CASSGRPGQGSQTGELFF.